The 32 T cell receptor beta chains in this list originate from one sample, sequenced in a study of early T cells in non-severe SARS-CoV-2 infection. TCRdb analysed the 5' RACE reads with MiXCR anew, one entry per CDR3 protein. Of just under 65,000 distinct CDR3 sequences in the sample, roughly 9% are singletons; the top ten hold about an eighth. The sample consisted of whole blood, taken at baseline. The receptors derive from an adult who was a healthcare worker with PCR-confirmed SARS-CoV-2 infection or an uninfected control (not recorded which).

This clonotype was seen ten or more times. The chain employs TRBV18 and TRBJ1-3, with no clear D. CDR1 KGHSH and CDR2 LQKENI come from the germline V gene. The ends were cut back, 0 bases at V and 7 bases at J, with 7 bases in the middle. The CDR3 has 13 amino acids. CDR3 in DNA: TGTGCCAGCTCACCACCGGTCGGGAACACCATATATTTT. It yields the protein CASSPPVGNTIYF.

This clonotype was recorded a few times. In DNA form, the CDR3 reads TGTGCCAGCAGTCACAGGGTCACCTACGAGCAGTACTTC. Protein sequence: CASSHRVTYEQYF. V usage is TRBV13 and J usage is TRBJ2-7, with TRBD1 as a possible D gene (6 bases). Trimming pared 6 bases from V and 2 bases from J, leaving 11 bases between. Germline V gene lookup returns CDR1 PRHDT and CDR2 FYEKMQ (reference sequence). CDR3 size: 13 residues.

About this clonotype: A much larger clone lies one base from this, so it may be a read error. The rearrangement links TRBV6-5 to TRBJ2-3; maybe TRBD1 (5 bases). This CDR3 has 16 residues. Germline loops: CDR1 MNHEY, CDR2 SVGAGI. CDR3 DNA sequence: TGTGCCGGCAGTTCCCCCCTGGTAGGGGGCACAGATACGCAGTATTTT. Amino acid sequence: CAGSSPLVGGTDTQYF.

In regard to this clonotype: One junction end does not reproduce the germline sequence, and a read error may be involved. The chain has TRBV27 and TRBJ1-5; D not certain. The germline CDR1 and CDR2 sequences are MNHEY and SMNVEV (reference sequence). CDR3 size: 13 residues. This CDR3 reads CASSFSGNQPRHF. CDR3 coding DNA: TGTGCCAGCAGTTTCTCAGGCAATCAGCCCCGGCATTTT.

This clonotype was counted a few times. This CDR3 reads CASSLEEVRREAFF. CDR3 in DNA: TGTGCCAGCAGTTTAGAGGAGGTACGGAGGGAAGCTTTCTTT. The chain employs TRBV12-3 or TRBV12-4 and TRBJ1-1, with D uncertain. V was clipped by 1 base and J by 8 bases, with 14 bases between them. The CDR3 has 14 amino acids.

This clonotype was detected many times. The genes are TRBV9 and TRBJ1-3; D is unclear. Germline CDR1 is SGDLS and CDR2 is YYNGEE. This CDR3 has 16 residues. V shed 4 bases and J shed 1 base, with 15 bases lying between them. DNA of the CDR3: TGTGCCAGCAGCTCCGGACGGACGGCTTCTGGAAACACCATATATTTT. As protein: CASSSGRTASGNTIYF.

This clonotype has more than one count but fewer than ten. This chain's CDR3 is CASTRAGPGELFF. As DNA, the CDR3 is TGTGCCAGCACCCGGGCGGGACCCGGGGAGCTGTTTTTT. The chain has TRBV6-1 and TRBJ2-2; weak D call: TRBD2 (6 bases). V shed 7 bases and J shed 6 bases, with 12 bases lying between them. Germline V CDR1 and CDR2: MNHNS, SASEGT. The CDR3 contains 13 residues.

This clonotype was seen a handful of times. This chain connects TRBV12-5 to TRBJ1-5; no clear D gene. The CDR3 is 16 amino acids. Trimming removed 5 bases at V and 2 bases at J, with 16 bases between. Germline loops: CDR1 LGHNT, CDR2 FRNRAP. The CDR3 DNA sequence: TGTGCTAGTGGTGTCGAGGGCCCAGCTGGCAATCAGCCCCAGCATTTT. Translating it yields CASGVEGPAGNQPQHF.

This clonotype was seen ten or more times. The gene calls are TRBV28 and TRBJ2-1, with TRBD1 as a possible D gene (5 bases). Germline values: CDR1 MDHEN, CDR2 SYDVKM. Between the trimmed V and J ends, which lost 3 bases and 10 bases, there was a span of 16 bases. This CDR3 is built from 14 residues. The CDR3 sequence is CASSFVLGAVEQFF. For the CDR3, the DNA is TGTGCCAGCAGTTTTGTTCTTGGGGCAGTCGAGCAGTTCTTC. Combining the CDR3 with reference TRBV28 and TRBJ2-1 gives the whole variable domain DVKVTQSSRYLVKRTGEKVFLECVQDMDHENMFWYRQDPGLGLRLIYFSYDVKMKEKGDIPEGYSVSREKKERFSLILESASTNQTSMYLCASSFVLGAVEQFFGPGTRLTVL.

There are many counts of this clonotype. The rearrangement joins TRBV5-4 to TRBJ2-3; 7 bases are shared with TRBD1. The V gene's germline CDR1 is SGHNT and CDR2 YYREEE (reference sequence). Trimming at V came to 4 bases and at J to 7 bases, leaving 6 bases not matched to a gene. This CDR3 region has 13 residues. The DNA of the CDR3 is TGTGCCAGCAGCCGGACAGGCCAGAATACGCAGTATTTT. This gives the protein CASSRTGQNTQYF.

This clonotype was observed many times. The V call is TRBV2, the J call TRBJ2-1, with D unclear. The V and J ends lost 6 bases and 2 bases respectively, with 11 bases between them. The CDR3 is 14 amino acids. Germline V lookup: CDR1 SNHLY, CDR2 FYNNEI. CDR3 DNA: TGTGCCAGCAGGGCTAGGAGTCCCTACAATGAGCAGTTCTTC. As protein: CASRARSPYNEQFF. Full variable domain (outside the CDR3, taken from reference TRBV2 and TRBJ2-1): EPEVTQTPSHQVTQMGQEVILRCVPISNHLYFYWYRQILGQKVEFLVSFYNNEISEKSEIFDDQFSVERPDGSNFTLKIRSTKLEDSAMYFCASRARSPYNEQFFGPGTRLTVL.

The V call is TRBV6-6, the J call TRBJ2-1; D tentatively fits TRBD1 or TRBD2 (5 bases each). Looked up from germline, CDR1 is MNHNY and CDR2 is SVGAGI (reference sequence). The V end was cut by 6 bases, the J end by 4 bases, with 10 bases between. The CDR3 contains 13 residues. The CDR3 sequence: CASSRDRYNEQFF. In nucleotides, the CDR3 is TGTGCCAGCAGCCGGGACCGGTACAATGAGCAGTTCTTC.

This clonotype was seen ten or more times. The chain employs TRBV6-2 or TRBV6-3 and TRBJ2-1; D may be TRBD2 (7 bases). Trimming stripped 6 bases from V and 7 bases from J, with 22 bases between. This CDR3 contains 16 residues. The germline gives CDR1 MNHEY, CDR2 SVGEGT. The CDR3 DNA reads as TGTGCCAGCAGCCCCGACGGGGGCGGGAGTGGAAATGAGCAGTTCTTC. Amino acid sequence: CASSPDGGGSGNEQFF.

This clonotype came up a few times. This chain joins TRBV6-6 and TRBJ2-7, with D uncertain. Trimming took 7 bases from V and 2 from J, leaving 9 bases between them. CDR1 and CDR2 from the germline V gene are MNHNY and SVGAGI (reference sequence). The CDR3 is 12 residues long. The CDR3 sequence: CASTTVPYEQYF. In nucleotides, the CDR3 is TGTGCCAGCACCACCGTCCCCTACGAGCAGTACTTC.

The table lists this clonotype with a few counts. The V and J genes are TRBV5-4 and TRBJ1-1; 8 positions agree with TRBD1. Trimming cost V 3 bases and J 3 bases; bases outside gene matches: 16. Germline CDR1 and CDR2: SGHNT and YYREEE (reference sequence). The CDR3 loop spans 18 amino acids. CDR3 sequence (DNA): TGTGCCAGCAGCTCCCTTCGGACAGGGTTCAATCGGTACACTGAAGCTTTCTTT. It specifies CASSSLRTGFNRYTEAFF.

The sample holds many counts of this clonotype. The chain carries TRBV7-9 and TRBJ1-3; 7 nucleotides agree with TRBD1. With V trimmed by 6 bases and J by 0 bases, 5 bases remained unmatched. This CDR3 spans 15 amino acids. Germline CDR1 reads SEHNR; CDR2 reads FQNEAQ (reference sequence). The DNA for the CDR3 is TGTGCCAGCAGTTGGGGACAGCACTCTGGAAACACCATATATTTT. Translating gives CASSWGQHSGNTIYF. The variable domain in full, with the rest retrieved from reference TRBV7-9 and TRBJ1-3, is DTGVSQNPRHKITKRGQNVTFRCDPISEHNRLYWYRQTLGQGPEFLTYFQNEAQLEKSRLLSDRFSAERPKGSFSTLEIQRTEQGDSAMYLCASSWGQHSGNTIYFGEGSWLTVV.

The chain joins TRBV20-1 to TRBJ2-3; TRBD1 matches 10 bases. Trimming removed 6 bases from V and 3 bases from J; junction bases left unmatched: 6. The germline V gene has CDR1 DFQATT and CDR2 SNEGSKA (reference sequence). The CDR3 runs 14 residues. CDR3 coding DNA: TGCAGTGCCTCGGACAGGGGGGTAACAGATACGCAGTATTTT. Residues: CSASDRGVTDTQYF.

The sample holds a few counts of this clonotype. The chain uses TRBV5-6 and TRBJ2-1; D is uncertain. Germline CDR1 and CDR2: SGHDT and YYEEEE. The CDR3 spans 13 residues. V shed 0 bases and J shed 6 bases, with 7 bases lying between them. CDR3 nucleotides: TGTGCCAGCAGCTTGGGTCTCCCCAATGAGCAGTTCTTC. This sequence encodes CASSLGLPNEQFF.

V and J are TRBV12-3 or TRBV12-4 and TRBJ1-2; 8 bases are shared with TRBD1. The ends lost 5 bases at V and 2 bases at J; junction bases unmatched: 7. The CDR3 covers 15 residues. The CDR3 loop is CASSPRTGTNYGYTF. CDR3 bases: TGTGCCAGCAGTCCCCGGACAGGGACGAACTATGGCTACACCTTC.

About this clonotype: A far larger clone is one base from this, pointing to a likely read error. The chain uses TRBV6-5 and TRBJ2-3; D gene unclear. CDR3 length: 11 amino acids. Trimming stripped 6 bases from V and 5 bases from J, with 6 bases between. Germline CDR1 is MNHEY and CDR2 is SVGAGI. This CDR3 reads CASSVGDTQYF. The CDR3 bases are TGTGCCAGCAGCGTGGGAGATACGCAGTATTTT.

This clonotype has at least ten counts. This chain uses TRBV9 with TRBJ2-1, with 11 bases identical to TRBD2. CDR3 length: 15 residues. The germline V gene encodes CDR1 SGDLS and CDR2 YYNGEE. The V segment lost 4 bases and the J segment 3 bases; nucleotides outside the gene matches: 3. DNA for the CDR3: TGTGCCAGCAGCCTGGGACTAGCGGACTACAATGAGCAGTTCTTC. Its protein is CASSLGLADYNEQFF.

This clonotype was seen at least ten times. This chain uses TRBV5-1 with TRBJ2-7, with D perhaps matching TRBD1 (6 bases). Germline V gene data show CDR1 as SGHRS and CDR2 as YFSETQ. Trimming cost V 0 bases and J 2 bases, with 9 bases left between them. The CDR3 spans 14 residues. The CDR3 loop is CASSLVGAAYEQYF. The CDR3 DNA reads as TGCGCCAGCAGCTTGGTGGGGGCCGCCTACGAGCAGTACTTC.

This clonotype has only a few counts. The chain has TRBV6-5 and TRBJ2-2; D is tentatively TRBD1 or TRBD2 (5 bases each). CDR1 is MNHEY, CDR2 SVGAGI, per germline. The V end was cut by 2 bases, the J end by 3 bases, with 10 bases between. There are 15 residues in the CDR3. The CDR3 loop reads CASSYTGGDTGELFF. The CDR3 nucleotides read TGTGCCAGCAGTTACACAGGAGGAGACACCGGGGAGCTGTTTTTT.

This clonotype was seen a handful of times. This chain uses TRBV4-1 with TRBJ2-3; TRBD2 is a possible D gene (6 bases). Per germline, CDR1 MGHRA and CDR2 YSYEKL. The V and J ends lost 0 bases and 5 bases respectively, with 21 bases between them. The CDR3 has 18 residues. CDR3 region: CASSQDAPTGDGQDTQYF. The DNA for the CDR3 is TGCGCCAGCAGCCAAGACGCCCCTACGGGAGACGGGCAAGATACGCAGTATTTT.

This clonotype was seen more than once but under ten times. The CDR3, as DNA: TGTGCCAGCAGTTACTCGAATGCGGGAACGACCTACAATGAGCAGTTCTTC. Residues: CASSYSNAGTTYNEQFF. The gene calls are TRBV6-2 or TRBV6-3 and TRBJ2-1; possible D gene TRBD2, 6 bases. There are 17 residues in the CDR3. The germline V gene has CDR1 MNHEY and CDR2 SVGEGT. The germline V and J ends were trimmed by 0 bases and 2 bases, with 14 bases remaining between them.

V is TRBV4-3 and J is TRBJ2-3; possible D gene TRBD2, 5 bases. CDR1 and CDR2 from the germline V gene are LGHNA and YSLEER. The CDR3 runs 16 residues. Trimming stripped 1 base from V and 4 bases from J, with 15 bases between. The DNA of the CDR3 is TGCGCCAGCAGCCAAGTTAGCGTGACCTCCCCAGATACGCAGTATTTT. Its translation is CASSQVSVTSPDTQYF.

The table lists this clonotype with a few counts. The V gene is TRBV20-1, the J gene TRBJ2-3; TRBD1 or TRBD2 may be the D gene (5 bases each). V shed 5 bases and J shed 2 bases, with 8 bases lying between them. The CDR3 consists of 12 residues. CDR1 and CDR2 (germline): DFQATT, SNEGSKA (reference sequence). The CDR3 sequence is CSARGPTDTQYF. In DNA, the CDR3 is TGCAGTGCTCGGGGACCCACAGATACGCAGTATTTT.

This clonotype was seen repeatedly, ten times or more. The junction departs from germline at one end; a sequencing error may be responsible. The chain is built from TRBV25-1 and TRBJ2-7; TRBD1 might be the D (7 bases). The germline V gene has CDR1 MGHDK and CDR2 SYGVNS. The CDR3 runs 11 residues. CDR3 nucleotides: TGTGCCAGCAGTGCGCGGGGACAGCCGAACTTC. Protein: CASSARGQPNF.

The chain is built from TRBV12-3 or TRBV12-4 and TRBJ2-1; D is perhaps TRBD1 (6 bases). The V end was cut by 2 bases, the J end by 4 bases, with 9 bases between. The CDR3 is 14 residues long. The CDR3 coding sequence is TGTGCCAGCAGTTTAATGGGGGCTTACAATGAGCAGTTCTTC. It encodes CASSLMGAYNEQFF.

In its sample, this clonotype was seen a few times. The V gene is TRBV30, the J gene TRBJ2-3; D gene unclear. The CDR3 extends over 12 amino acids. Germline assignment: CDR1 GTSNPN and CDR2 SVGIG (reference sequence). The germline V and J ends were trimmed by 3 bases and 3 bases, with 7 bases remaining between them. CDR3 residues: CAWSRETDTQYF. The CDR3 DNA reads as TGTGCCTGGAGCCGAGAGACAGATACGCAGTATTTT. Filled out from reference TRBV30 and TRBJ2-3, the complete variable domain reads SQTIHQWPATLVQPVGSPLSLECTVEGTSNPNLYWYRQAAGRGLQLLFYSVGIGQISSEVPQNLSASRPQDRQFILSSKKLLLSDSGFYLCAWSRETDTQYFGPGTRLTVL.

This clonotype came up many times. The chain couples TRBV7-6 to TRBJ2-2, with D possibly being TRBD1 or TRBD2 (6 bases each). The CDR3 totals 15 residues. In germline, CDR1 is SGHVS, CDR2 FNYEAQ. V gave up 6 bases and J gave up 1 base, with 12 bases separating them. CDR3 sequence: CASREGHVNTGELFF. The CDR3 nucleotides read TGTGCCAGCAGGGAGGGACACGTGAACACCGGGGAGCTGTTTTTT.

This clonotype was detected many times. V usage is TRBV29-1 and J usage is TRBJ2-1; 9 bases fit TRBD2. V lost 1 base and J lost 8; bases outside the gene matches: 0. The CDR3 runs 12 residues. Per the germline V gene, CDR1 is SQVTM and CDR2 is ANQGSEA. CDR3 nucleotide sequence: TGCAGCGTTGAAGGGACTAGCGATGAGCAGTTCTTC. This sequence encodes CSVEGTSDEQFF.